The 15 T cell receptor beta chains presented below share a single source sample, sequenced in a study of blood T cell repertoires in COVID-19. Sequencing was performed with immunoSEQ multiplex PCR; in TCRdb, only in-frame clones are kept and a portion is missing. The sample holds around 140,000 clones, roughly 83% seen once. The sample was peripheral blood. These receptors were collected from a woman older than 75 with acute or convalescent COVID-19.

The chain combines TRBV5-4 with TRBJ1-1; weak D call: TRBD1 (5 bases). The CDR3 covers 16 residues. Germline V gene lookup returns CDR1 SGHNT and CDR2 YYREEE (reference sequence). Trimming removed 0 bases from V and 2 bases from J, with 14 bases in between. CDR3 sequence (DNA): TGTGCCAGCAGCTTGGAGGTGGTCAGGGAAAACACTGAAGCTTTCTTT. It is translated as CASSLEVVRENTEAFF.

The chain has TRBV2 and TRBJ1-1; 9 positions match TRBD1. The CDR3 sequence is 16 residues long. Germline trimming cut 6 bases from V and 0 bases from J; bases unmatched to any gene: 8. CDR1 is SNHLY, CDR2 FYNNEI, per germline. CDR3 bases: TGTGCCAGCAGAAGGGACAGGGAGCGAATGAACACTGAAGCTTTCTTT. Amino acids: CASRRDRERMNTEAFF.

This clone showed up just a few times. This chain connects TRBV18 to TRBJ2-5; 11 nucleotides line up with TRBD2. The CDR3 sequence is 18 residues long. Germline V gene lookup returns CDR1 KGHSH and CDR2 LQKENI. V gave up 4 bases and J gave up 5 bases; unmatched junction bases: 15. The CDR3 coding sequence is TGTGCCAGCTCACAGAGGGTTACTAGCGGGAGCGGATCGGAGACCCAGTACTTC. It codes for CASSQRVTSGSGSETQYF.

This clone occurred a few times. This chain links TRBV2 with TRBJ2-1; 8 bases map to TRBD2. After removal of 4 bases from V and 6 bases from J, the junction contained 8 bases not matched to a gene. Germline CDR1 is SNHLY and CDR2 is FYNNEI. The CDR3 covers 15 residues. The CDR3 coding sequence is TGTGCCAGCAGTGCCGGGACTAGATTCAGCAATGAGCAGTTCTTC. Encoded protein: CASSAGTRFSNEQFF.

This clone was seen only once. The chain uses TRBV18 and TRBJ1-4; D remains unclear. The CDR3 runs 14 residues. CDR1 is KGHSH and CDR2 is LQKENI in the germline V gene. With 2 bases removed from V and 8 bases from J, the gap between germline ends came to 12 bases. The CDR3 bases are TGTGCCAGCTCACCATTTTCCGGGGTGGAAAAACTGTTTTTT. It translates to CASSPFSGVEKLFF.

This chain joins TRBV2 and TRBJ2-2, with 7 bases aligning to TRBD1. CDR3 length: 14 amino acids. V gave up 5 bases and J gave up 8 bases; unmatched junction bases: 8. CDR1 is SNHLY, CDR2 FYNNEI, per germline. The CDR3 region is CASSLSQGLGELFF. Written as DNA, the CDR3 is TGTGCCAGCAGTCTCTCACAGGGGTTGGGGGAGCTGTTTTTT.

V and J are TRBV5-4 and TRBJ2-3; possible D gene TRBD1, 6 bases. This CDR3 contains 18 residues. V dropped 1 base and J dropped 0 bases, with 18 bases sitting between them. Germline-derived CDR1 and CDR2 are SGHNT and YYREEE (reference sequence). This chain's CDR3 is CASSLPPGQYPSTDTQYF. CDR3 bases: TGTGCCAGCAGCTTGCCCCCTGGACAGTATCCTAGCACAGATACGCAGTATTTT. Combining the CDR3 with reference TRBV5-4 and TRBJ2-3 gives the whole variable domain ETGVTQSPTHLIKTRGQQVTLRCSSQSGHNTVSWYQQALGQGPQFIFQYYREEENGRGNFPPRFSGLQFPNYSSELNVNALELDDSALYLCASSLPPGQYPSTDTQYFGPGTRLTVL.

This clone was counted once. The V gene is TRBV30, the J gene TRBJ2-7; no reliable D call. The CDR3 covers 13 residues. Trimming left V 1 base short and J 4 bases short, with 11 bases between. In germline, CDR1 is GTSNPN, CDR2 SVGIG (reference sequence). This CDR3 reads CAWSGQSGYEQYF. The DNA of the CDR3 is TGTGCCTGGAGTGGGCAATCAGGTTACGAGCAGTACTTC.

This clone came up once. The chain couples TRBV6-5 to TRBJ2-7, with unresolved D. Between the trimmed V and J ends, which lost 2 bases and 0 bases, there was a span of 11 bases. This CDR3 has 15 residues. The germline V gene has CDR1 MNHEY and CDR2 SVGAGI. The CDR3 loop is CASSYQAGPSYEQYF. CDR3 bases: TGTGCCAGCAGTTACCAGGCAGGTCCCTCCTACGAGCAGTACTTC.

This clone has only a few counts. This CDR3 is also generated by other DNA sequences in the sample. This chain connects TRBV5-6 to TRBJ1-2; 7 bases agree with TRBD1. The CDR3 spans 12 residues. The ends lost 2 bases at V and 6 bases at J; junction bases unmatched: 1. Germline V CDR1 and CDR2: SGHDT, YYEEEE. This CDR3 is CASSFDRDGYTF. The CDR3 coding sequence is TGTGCCAGCAGCTTCGACAGGGATGGCTACACCTTC. Full variable domain (remainder filled in from reference TRBV5-6 and TRBJ1-2): DAGVTQSPTHLIKTRGQQVTLRCSPKSGHDTVSWYQQALGQGPQFIFQYYEEEERQRGNFPDRFSGHQFPNYSSELNVNALLLGDSALYLCASSFDRDGYTFGSGTRLTVV.

The J gene is TRBJ2-7, the V gene TRBV6-1; 10 nucleotides line up with TRBD1. The V gene's germline CDR1 is MNHNS and CDR2 SASEGT. With 2 bases clipped from V and 4 bases from J, the junction kept 2 bases outside the gene matches. The CDR3 length is 14 residues. The CDR3, as DNA: TGTGCCAGCAGTGAAAGGACAGGGGGGTACGAGCAGTACTTC. Residues: CASSERTGGYEQYF.

J is TRBJ2-7 and V is TRBV30, with 8 bases identical to TRBD1. Germline V gene sequence: CDR1 GTSNPN, CDR2 SVGIG (reference sequence). The V and J ends lost 4 bases and 7 bases, in that order; junction bases with no gene match: 12. The CDR3 has 14 amino acids. This CDR3 is CAWTHRGVLGEQYF. In nucleotides, the CDR3 is TGTGCCTGGACGCACAGGGGGGTACTGGGGGAGCAGTACTTC.

The chain recombines TRBV7-8 with TRBJ2-7; tentatively, D is TRBD1 (6 bases). This CDR3 is built from 15 residues. V lost 6 bases, J lost 1 base, and 16 bases lay in between. The germline CDR1 and CDR2 sequences are SGHVS and FQNEAQ. The CDR3 region has the DNA TGTGCCAGCAGTCTAGGACAGAGTCCATCCTACGAGCAGTACTTC. It is translated as CASSLGQSPSYEQYF.

The J gene is TRBJ2-5, the V gene TRBV19; possibly TRBD1 for D (6 bases). Trimming left V 3 bases short and J 6 bases short, with 20 bases between. CDR1 and CDR2 (germline): LNHDA, SQIVND (reference sequence). The CDR3 is 16 residues long. The CDR3 nucleotides are TGTGCCAGTAGTATCCGGGACACCCTTCCGATGCAGACCCAGTACTTC. Translation: CASSIRDTLPMQTQYF.

This clone was recorded a few times. V and J are TRBV27 and TRBJ2-1; D is possibly TRBD1 (5 bases). V was pared by 6 bases and J by 0 bases, with 9 bases between. This CDR3 is built from 14 residues. CDR1 and CDR2 (germline): MNHEY, SMNVEV (reference sequence). The chain's CDR3 is CASRAGYSYNEQFF. Here the CDR3 DNA reads TGTGCCAGCAGGGCAGGGTACTCCTACAATGAGCAGTTCTTC.